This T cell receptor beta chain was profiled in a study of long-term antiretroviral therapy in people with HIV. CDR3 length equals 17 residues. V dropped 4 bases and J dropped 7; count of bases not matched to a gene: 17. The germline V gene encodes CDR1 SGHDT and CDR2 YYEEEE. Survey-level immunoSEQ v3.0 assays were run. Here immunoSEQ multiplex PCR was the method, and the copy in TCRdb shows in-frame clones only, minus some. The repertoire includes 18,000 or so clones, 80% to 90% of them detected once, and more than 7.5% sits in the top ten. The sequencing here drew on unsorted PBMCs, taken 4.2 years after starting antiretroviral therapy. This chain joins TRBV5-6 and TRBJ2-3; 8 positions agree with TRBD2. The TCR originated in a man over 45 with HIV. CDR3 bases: TGTGCCAGCAGCGGGTCCGCCGGGGGGGCTAGGCGGTATACGCAGTATTTT. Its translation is CASSGSAGGARRYTQYF.